A single sample is the source of the 30 T cell receptor beta chains below, sequenced in a study of Tregs in tolerant kidney transplant recipients. TCRdb keeps only in-frame clones here, not all; method: immunoSEQ multiplex PCR. The table has approximately 100,000 clones, approximately 93% seen once; the top ten hold approximately 0.48%. This material consisted of CD4+ T cells from blood, taken before the transplant. The receptor source for this set is a human donor who received a combined kidney and bone marrow transplant.

This chain joins TRBV19 and TRBJ1-5, with D maybe TRBD1 (6 bases). Looked up from germline, CDR1 is LNHDA and CDR2 is SQIVND (reference sequence). This CDR3 is built from 13 residues. The V end was cut by 5 bases, the J end by 10 bases, with 15 bases between. The CDR3 DNA reads as TGTGCCAGTAGTGCAGGAGACAGGTTTCCCCAGCATTTT. As protein: CASSAGDRFPQHF.

This clone has a handful of counts. The genes are TRBV30 and TRBJ2-2; 7 bases match TRBD1. Germline loops: CDR1 GTSNPN, CDR2 SVGIG (reference sequence). The CDR3 runs to 15 residues. Trimming at V came to 0 bases and at J to 2 bases, leaving 3 bases not matched to a gene. Here the CDR3 DNA reads TGTGCCTGGAGTGTGCAGGGGGAAAACACCGGGGAGCTGTTTTTT. Its protein is CAWSVQGENTGELFF.

This chain uses TRBV29-1 with TRBJ1-5; 7 nucleotides match TRBD1. The V gene end was trimmed by 4 bases and the J gene end by 5 bases; junction bases not matched to a gene: 8. The length of the CDR3 is 14 residues. In germline, CDR1 is SQVTM, CDR2 ANQGSEA. As DNA, the CDR3 is TGCAGCGTTGCGGACAGGAACGTCGATCAGCCCCAGCATTTT. Residues: CSVADRNVDQPQHF.

This chain connects TRBV18 to TRBJ1-1; the D is unclear. Trimming left V 4 bases short and J 0 bases short, with 9 bases between. Germline assignment: CDR1 KGHSH and CDR2 LQKENI. This CDR3 has 14 residues. The CDR3 nucleotides are TGTGCCAGCTCACTCGCGTTCATGAACACTGAAGCTTTCTTT. Amino acid sequence: CASSLAFMNTEAFF.

The chain couples TRBV5-1 to TRBJ1-3, with D tentatively TRBD1 (6 bases). The CDR3 spans 16 residues. Trimming stripped 2 bases from V and 1 base from J, with 13 bases between. CDR1 is SGHRS and CDR2 is YFSETQ in the germline V gene. The CDR3 here is CASSLAEQGSGNTIYF. In DNA form, the CDR3 reads TGCGCCAGCAGCTTAGCCGAACAGGGTTCTGGAAACACCATATATTTT.

The chain carries TRBV28 and TRBJ2-2; D may be TRBD1 (5 bases). Trimming removed 5 bases at V and 4 bases at J, with 20 bases between. The CDR3 contains 17 residues. The V gene's germline CDR1 is MDHEN and CDR2 SYDVKM. CDR3 sequence (DNA): TGTGCCAGCAGTGGCCCCCAGGGTCTGTGGAGCACCGGGGAGCTGTTTTTT. Its translation is CASSGPQGLWSTGELFF.

This clone was found once. The genes are TRBV7-8 and TRBJ1-1, with D perhaps matching TRBD1 (5 bases). The CDR3 runs to 14 residues. Germline CDR1 and CDR2: SGHVS and FQNEAQ. Trimming removed 4 bases at V and 7 bases at J, with 16 bases between. CDR3 region: CASSSHPTGGEAFF. In nucleotides, the CDR3 is TGTGCCAGCAGCTCCCACCCCACGGGGGGTGAAGCTTTCTTT.

The table lists this clone with a count of one. This same CDR3 is encoded by further DNA sequences in the sample. The rearrangement joins TRBV9 to TRBJ2-5; maybe TRBD1 (6 bases). In germline, CDR1 is SGDLS, CDR2 YYNGEE. This CDR3 region has 13 residues. The V gene lost 0 bases and the J gene lost 4 bases, with 7 bases spanning the gap. The CDR3: CASSVAGVETQYF. CDR3 DNA: TGTGCCAGCAGCGTAGCAGGGGTAGAGACCCAGTACTTC. Full variable domain (rest looked up from reference TRBV9 and TRBJ2-5): DSGVTQTPKHLITATGQRVTLRCSPRSGDLSVYWYQQSLDQGLQFLIQYYNGEERAKGNILERFSAQQFPDLHSELNLSSLELGDSALYFCASSVAGVETQYFGPGTRLLVL.

The genes are TRBV7-2 and TRBJ2-2; TRBD2 agrees at 15 bases. The CDR3 spans 19 residues. Trimming at V came to 3 bases and at J to 3 bases, leaving 8 bases not matched to a gene. The V gene's germline CDR1 is SGHTA and CDR2 FQGNSA. This CDR3 reads CASSLPGLAGGSHTGELFF. The CDR3 DNA is TGTGCCAGCAGCTTGCCGGGACTAGCGGGGGGATCTCACACCGGGGAGCTGTTTTTT.

V is TRBV7-2 and J is TRBJ2-3, with a tentative D call TRBD2 (5 bases). The CDR3 runs to 14 residues. Trimming left V 0 bases short and J 2 bases short, with 6 bases between. CDR1 and CDR2 (germline): SGHTA, FQGNSA. The CDR3 nucleotides read TGTGCCAGCAGCTTAGCTCTAGCCACAGATACGCAGTATTTT. Encoded protein: CASSLALATDTQYF.

The chain combines TRBV10-3 with TRBJ2-7, with D possibly matching TRBD2 (5 bases). Trimming pared 6 bases from V and 7 bases from J, leaving 13 bases between. The germline V gene encodes CDR1 ENHRY and CDR2 SYGVKD. This CDR3 region has 12 residues. The CDR3 DNA reads as TGTGCCATCAGGAACCTAGCTGGGGAGCAGTACTTC. The encoded protein is CAIRNLAGEQYF.

DNA for the CDR3: TGCGCCAGCAGCCAGATAACTAGCGGGTGGAGCAATGAGCAGTTCTTC. Encoded protein: CASSQITSGWSNEQFF. This chain connects TRBV5-1 to TRBJ2-1; TRBD2 matches 9 bases. The germline V gene has CDR1 SGHRS and CDR2 YFSETQ. V lost 4 bases to trimming and J lost 6 bases; unmatched junction nucleotides: 11. The CDR3 contains 16 residues.

This clone was found once. This chain uses TRBV6-1 with TRBJ2-1; 11 bases fit TRBD1. V shed 8 bases and J 8 bases; nucleotides not matched to a gene: 11. Germline CDR1 MNHNS, CDR2 SASEGT. This CDR3 comprises 15 residues. CDR3: CASHWTGGAIDEQFF. CDR3 nucleotide sequence: TGTGCCAGCCATTGGACAGGGGGCGCAATCGATGAGCAGTTCTTC.

This chain connects TRBV15 to TRBJ1-2; 7 bases agree with TRBD1. Germline V gives CDR1 LNHNV, CDR2 YYDKDF (reference sequence). The CDR3 loop spans 15 amino acids. V dropped 3 bases and J dropped 4; count of bases not matched to a gene: 8. CDR3 sequence: CATSSQDRNIYGYTF. CDR3 in DNA: TGTGCCACCAGCAGCCAGGACAGGAATATCTATGGCTACACCTTC.

For this clone: A read error may produce the germline difference seen at one junction end. This chain connects TRBV5-4 to TRBJ2-2; TRBD2 agrees at 10 bases. Germline loops: CDR1 SGHNT, CDR2 YYREEE (reference sequence). The CDR3 covers 18 residues. Here the CDR3 reads CASSLSSGGARGTGGLFF. CDR3 DNA: TGTGCCAGCAGCTTATCCAGCGGGGGGGCCCGGGGCACCGGGGGGCTGTTTTTT.

The CDR3 loop is CASSLAIGTGSHEQYF. The CDR3 bases are TGTGCCAGCAGCTTAGCCATCGGGACAGGGTCCCACGAGCAGTACTTC. The chain couples TRBV7-6 to TRBJ2-7, with 9 positions matching TRBD1. The CDR3 has 16 residues. V lost 0 bases, J lost 5 bases, and 8 bases stayed unmatched. CDR1 SGHVS and CDR2 FNYEAQ come from the germline V gene. The full variable domain, in which reference TRBV7-6 and TRBJ2-7 provide the parts outside the CDR3, is GAGVSQSPRYKVTKRGQDVALRCDPISGHVSLYWYRQALGQGPEFLTYFNYEAQQDKSGLPNDRFSAERPEGSISTLTIQRTEQRDSAMYRCASSLAIGTGSHEQYFGPGTRLTVT.

The table lists this clone with a count of one. This rearrangement joins TRBV7-2 to TRBJ1-4, with TRBD1 matching over 7 bases. The CDR3 consists of 17 residues. Germline trimming cut 2 bases from V and 4 bases from J; bases unmatched to any gene: 10. Looked up from germline, CDR1 is SGHTA and CDR2 is FQGNSA. The CDR3 reads CASSLQQGNWGNEKLFF. The CDR3, as DNA: TGTGCCAGCAGCTTACAACAGGGGAATTGGGGTAATGAAAAACTGTTTTTT.

The gene calls are TRBV19 and TRBJ2-3, with 10 nucleotides matching TRBD2. Germline CDR1 LNHDA, CDR2 SQIVND (reference sequence). The CDR3 runs to 15 residues. The J segment lost 4 bases and the V segment lost 3 bases, leaving 4 bases of the junction unmatched. The CDR3 nucleotides are TGTGCCAGTAGTATGGGACTAGCGATTTCAGATACGCAGTATTTT. This sequence encodes CASSMGLAISDTQYF.

This chain connects TRBV5-1 to TRBJ1-3; D uncertain. The CDR3 runs to 14 residues. Germline V gene data show CDR1 as SGHRS and CDR2 as YFSETQ. V dropped 4 bases and J dropped 1 base, with 9 bases sitting between them. The CDR3 is CASSPVASGNTIYF. Written as DNA, the CDR3 is TGCGCCAGCAGCCCCGTGGCATCTGGAAACACCATATATTTT.

V and J are TRBV4-2 and TRBJ2-3; 10 nucleotides match TRBD2. Trimming removed 1 base from V and 5 bases from J; junction bases left unmatched: 6. The CDR3 length is 16 residues. Germline CDR1 LGHNA, CDR2 YNFKEQ. CDR3 region: CASSQASGRAVDTQYF. CDR3 sequence (DNA): TGTGCCAGCAGCCAAGCGAGCGGGAGGGCGGTAGATACGCAGTATTTT.

The CDR3 bases are TGCGCCAGCAGCCACGCCTCGGACAGGGTACATGGCTACACCTTC. It encodes CASSHASDRVHGYTF. This chain connects TRBV4-1 to TRBJ1-2; 8 positions agree with TRBD1. CDR3 length equals 15 residues. CDR1 and CDR2 (germline): MGHRA, YSYEKL. Trimming cost V 3 bases and J 6 bases; bases outside gene matches: 9.

The chain joins TRBV19 to TRBJ1-1; TRBD1 matches 7 bases. CDR1 LNHDA and CDR2 SQIVND come from the germline V gene (reference sequence). This CDR3 contains 12 residues. J was trimmed by 7 bases and V by 5 bases; bases with no gene match: 4. CDR3 sequence: CASSSRQGEAFF. Here the CDR3 DNA reads TGTGCCAGTAGTTCGCGACAGGGTGAAGCTTTCTTT.

This rearrangement joins TRBV25-1 to TRBJ1-6; D not certain. The CDR3 runs to 13 residues. Trimming removed 2 bases from V and 7 bases from J, with 6 bases in between. Germline V gene sequence: CDR1 MGHDK, CDR2 SYGVNS. CDR3 protein: CASSEVANSPLHF. In DNA form, the CDR3 reads TGTGCCAGCAGTGAAGTAGCGAATTCACCCCTCCACTTT.

V and J are TRBV5-4 and TRBJ2-5, with a tentative D call TRBD1 (6 bases). V gave up 6 bases and J gave up 5 bases, with 20 bases separating them. This CDR3 is built from 15 residues. Germline V gene sequence: CDR1 SGHNT, CDR2 YYREEE (reference sequence). CDR3 region: CASTLQGFTAETQYF. CDR3 in DNA: TGTGCCAGCACCCTACAGGGTTTTACAGCGGAGACCCAGTACTTC.

Concerning this clone: Its ends do not fully match the called genes, so a read error is possible. The same CDR3 can be traced to other DNA sequences in this sample. V and J are TRBV30 and TRBJ1-6, with 8 bases aligning to TRBD1. The length of the CDR3 is 16 residues. The germline V gene encodes CDR1 GTSNPN and CDR2 SVGIG (reference sequence). The CDR3 nucleotides read TGTGCCTGGAGTCAGCCAGACAGGGGCTATAATTCCCCCCTCCACTTT. This sequence encodes CAWSQPDRGYNSPLHF.

V gene TRBV19 combines with J gene TRBJ1-1, with TRBD1 as a possible D gene (6 bases). The CDR3 is made up of 13 amino acids. Germline CDR1 is LNHDA and CDR2 is SQIVND (reference sequence). Trimming removed 7 bases from V and 4 bases from J, with 13 bases in between. As DNA, the CDR3 is TGTGCCAGTACCCTCATAGGGGGCACTGAAGCTTTCTTT. Residues: CASTLIGGTEAFF. The complete variable domain, with remaining parts taken from reference TRBV19 and TRBJ1-1, reads DGGITQSPKYLFRKEGQNVTLSCEQNLNHDAMYWYRQDPGQGLRLIYYSQIVNDFQKGDIAEGYSVSREKKESFPLTVTSAQKNPTAFYLCASTLIGGTEAFFGQGTRLTVV.

This chain joins TRBV30 and TRBJ2-7; TRBD2 matches 8 bases. CDR1 GTSNPN and CDR2 SVGIG come from the germline V gene (reference sequence). CDR3 length equals 11 residues. The CDR3 DNA reads TGTGTCCTAGCGGGCTCCTACGAGCAGTACTTC. Encoded protein: CVLAGSYEQYF. The full variable domain, completed using reference TRBV30 and TRBJ2-7, is SQTIHQWPATLVQPVGSPLSLECTVEGTSNPNLYWYRQAAGRGLQLLFYSVGIGQISSEVPQNLSASRPQDRQFILSSKKLLLSDSGFYLCVLAGSYEQYFGPGTRLTVT.

The V call is TRBV7-6, the J call TRBJ1-2; 9 nucleotides agree with TRBD1. This CDR3 has 13 amino acids. CDR1 is SGHVS, CDR2 FNYEAQ, per germline. The J segment lost 6 bases and the V segment lost 3 bases, leaving 2 bases of the junction unmatched. CDR3 nucleotide sequence: TGTGCCAGCAGCTTCCGGGACAGGGATGGCTACACCTTC. This sequence encodes CASSFRDRDGYTF.

This sequence joins TRBV5-1 and TRBJ1-1, with TRBD1 as a possible D gene (5 bases). The CDR3 is 14 amino acids. CDR1 is SGHRS, CDR2 YFSETQ, per germline. The ends were cut back, 5 bases at V and 2 bases at J, with 13 bases in the middle. The DNA of the CDR3 is TGCGCCAGCAGAGGGTCGGGGGGTAACACTGAAGCTTTCTTT. Translating it yields CASRGSGGNTEAFF.

V gene TRBV7-3 combines with J gene TRBJ1-1, with 10 bases matching TRBD1. Germline V gene sequence: CDR1 SGHTA, CDR2 FQGTGA. Losses at the gene ends were 4 bases for V and 11 bases for J; bases not matched to a gene: 7. This CDR3 is built from 13 residues. The CDR3 DNA reads TGTGCCAGCAGCTCGGGACAGGGGCTGGGGGCTTTCTTT. It is translated as CASSSGQGLGAFF.